This T cell receptor (beta chain) originates from a study of siplizumab effects on memory and regulatory T cells. As for this clone: Antigen: not known.

Per sample, the assay covered 95,000 to 100,000 TCR templates. TCRdb's copy holds only in-frame clones and misses some; the assay was immunoSEQ multiplex PCR. The data hold nearly 85,000 clones, with over 90% observed a single time. Study findings and constraints: Naive T cells looked more diverse than memory cells, and they looked like major contributors to the alloresponse. The study found that mappable alloreactive CD4+ clones averaged roughly 70% Treg-derived with siplizumab and 25% to 30% in controls. Proliferating clones, CD4+ or CD8+, lacked an assignable naive or memory phenotype in roughly 75-95% of cases.

Trimming pared 0 bases from V and 1 base from J, leaving 6 bases between. The CDR3 spans 13 residues. Germline V lookup: CDR1 GTSNPN, CDR2 SVGIG (reference sequence). V and J are TRBV30 and TRBJ1-1; D call uncertain. Sequenced input: CD8+ T cells sorted from blood. The receptor comes from a human donor in good health. The CDR3 region has the DNA TGTGCCTGGAGTGTCCCCCGGAACACTGAAGCTTTCTTT. Translation gives CAWSVPRNTEAFF. Full variable domain (remainder filled in from reference TRBV30 and TRBJ1-1): SQTIHQWPATLVQPVGSPLSLECTVEGTSNPNLYWYRQAAGRGLQLLFYSVGIGQISSEVPQNLSASRPQDRQFILSSKKLLLSDSGFYLCAWSVPRNTEAFFGQGTRLTVV.